A single TCR beta chain is shown here with its context. Stated time point: newly diagnosed GD, antithyroid drugs for less than 3 months. RNA isolated from PBMCs was used to make the TCR library. American Thyroid Association guidelines defined Graves' disease diagnosis. The peripheral blood volume drawn was 7 to 10 milliliters, and it was collected into EDTA tubes. The data stem from a study of regulatory T cells in long-lasting Graves disease. The overall study: Graves' patients, diagnosed recently, had received antithyroid drugs under 3 months.

TCR beta libraries were built with iRepertoire HTBI primers and Arm-PCR of CDR3 regions. TCRdb independently ran MiXCR on the multiplex PCR reads; one entry per CDR3 protein. Of roughly 380,000 distinct CDR3 sequences in the sample, around 15% were seen once. The receptor comes from a female donor with Graves disease. The material sequenced was peripheral blood mononuclear cells (PBMCs), taken at new diagnosis, from a patient treated with antithyroid drugs.

CDR3 sequence: CAWGESGNTIYF. CDR3 in DNA: TGTGCCTGGGGGGAGTCTGGAAACACCATATATTTT. The chain links TRBV30 to TRBJ1-3; D not resolved. Germline CDR1 and CDR2: GTSNPN and SVGIG (reference sequence). The CDR3 consists of 12 residues. The V gene lost 5 bases and the J gene lost 1 base, with 6 bases spanning the gap. The whole variable domain, remainder taken from reference TRBV30 and TRBJ1-3, is SQTIHQWPATLVQPVGSPLSLECTVEGTSNPNLYWYRQAAGRGLQLLFYSVGIGQISSEVPQNLSASRPQDRQFILSSKKLLLSDSGFYLCAWGESGNTIYFGEGSWLTVV.